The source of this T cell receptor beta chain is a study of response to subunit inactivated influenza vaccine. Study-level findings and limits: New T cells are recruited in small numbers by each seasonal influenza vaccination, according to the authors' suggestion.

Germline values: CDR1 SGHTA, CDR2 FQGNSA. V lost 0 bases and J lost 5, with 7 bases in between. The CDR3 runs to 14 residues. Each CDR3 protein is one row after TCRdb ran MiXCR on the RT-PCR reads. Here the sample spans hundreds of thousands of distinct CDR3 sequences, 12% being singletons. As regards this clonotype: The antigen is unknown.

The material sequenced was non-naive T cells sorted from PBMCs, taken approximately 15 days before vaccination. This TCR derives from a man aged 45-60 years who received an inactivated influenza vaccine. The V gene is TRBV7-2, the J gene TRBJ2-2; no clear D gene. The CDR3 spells CASSLALATGELFF. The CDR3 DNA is TGTGCCAGCAGCTTAGCGCTCGCTACCGGGGAGCTGTTTTTT.